This record concerns one T cell receptor beta chain sequence. TCRdb's copy holds only in-frame clones and misses some; the assay was immunoSEQ multiplex PCR. The sample yields hundreds of thousands of clones, roughly 89% seen once. This entry is derived from a study of blood T cell repertoires in COVID-19. About the study: The United States, Italy and Spain supplied acute and convalescent COVID-19 samples.

The CDR3 is 13 residues long. The V and J ends lost 5 bases and 4 bases respectively, with 12 bases between them. The germline V gene has CDR1 SGHRS and CDR2 YFSETQ. This rearrangement joins TRBV5-1 to TRBJ1-1; TRBD1 is a possible D gene (5 bases). Source material: peripheral blood. The sequence derives from a woman aged 18-29 years who had recovered from COVID-19. The CDR3 nucleotides read TGCGCCAGCAGGGCGGGGGAAGTCACTGAAGCTTTCTTT. This gives the protein CASRAGEVTEAFF. Full variable domain (outside the CDR3, taken from reference TRBV5-1 and TRBJ1-1): KAGVTQTPRYLIKTRGQQVTLSCSPISGHRSVSWYQQTPGQGLQFLFEYFSETQRNKGNFPGRFSGRQFSNSRSEMNVSTLELGDSALYLCASRAGEVTEAFFGQGTRLTVV.